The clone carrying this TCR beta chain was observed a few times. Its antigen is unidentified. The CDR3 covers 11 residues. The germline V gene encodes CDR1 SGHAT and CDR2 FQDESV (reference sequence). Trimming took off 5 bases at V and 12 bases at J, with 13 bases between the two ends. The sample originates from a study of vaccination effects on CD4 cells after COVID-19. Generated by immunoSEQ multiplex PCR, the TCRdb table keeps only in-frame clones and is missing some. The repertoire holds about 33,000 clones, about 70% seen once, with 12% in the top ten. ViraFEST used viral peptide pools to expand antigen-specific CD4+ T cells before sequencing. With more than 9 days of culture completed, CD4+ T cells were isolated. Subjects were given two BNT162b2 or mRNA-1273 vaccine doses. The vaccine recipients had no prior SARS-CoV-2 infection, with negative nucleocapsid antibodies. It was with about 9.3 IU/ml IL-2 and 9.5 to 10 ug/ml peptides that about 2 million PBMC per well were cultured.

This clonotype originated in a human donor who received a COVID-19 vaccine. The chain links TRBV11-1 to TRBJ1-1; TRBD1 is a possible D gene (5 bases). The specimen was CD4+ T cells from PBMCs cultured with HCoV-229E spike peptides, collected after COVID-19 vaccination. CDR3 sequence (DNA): TGTGCCAGCAGCGGACGAGGGGTGTCTTTCTTT. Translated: CASSGRGVSFF.